These 16 T cell receptor beta chains were all obtained from the same sample, sequenced in a study of blood T cell repertoires in COVID-19. Measured with immunoSEQ multiplex PCR; TCRdb has only the in-frame clones, and not every one. Altogether 150,000 to 200,000 clones are present, about 88% being singletons, with the ten largest covering 1.5% to 2%. Sequenced: peripheral blood. The source of these receptors is a man between 18 and 29 years old who had recovered from COVID-19.

The chain couples TRBV5-4 to TRBJ2-7, with 9 bases aligning to TRBD1. V was pared by 4 bases and J by 4 bases, with 6 bases of the junction left unmatched. The CDR3 has 14 residues. In germline, CDR1 is SGHNT, CDR2 YYREEE (reference sequence). Here the CDR3 reads CASSHPGQGYEQYF. The CDR3 coding sequence is TGTGCCAGCAGCCACCCGGGACAGGGTTACGAGCAGTACTTC. The complete variable domain, with remaining parts taken from reference TRBV5-4 and TRBJ2-7, reads ETGVTQSPTHLIKTRGQQVTLRCSSQSGHNTVSWYQQALGQGPQFIFQYYREEENGRGNFPPRFSGLQFPNYSSELNVNALELDDSALYLCASSHPGQGYEQYFGPGTRLTVT.

This rearrangement joins TRBV6-6 to TRBJ2-1, with 7 bases fitting TRBD2. This CDR3 contains 16 residues. Germline CDR1 and CDR2: MNHNY and SVGAGI (reference sequence). V shed 8 bases and J 10 bases; nucleotides not matched to a gene: 20. The CDR3 nucleotides are TGTGCCAGCTTGGCTCCGGGGTCCTCGGGGGGAGGAGAGCAGTTCTTC. The encoded protein is CASLAPGSSGGGEQFF.

J is TRBJ1-6 and V is TRBV28; D is unresolved. In germline, CDR1 is MDHEN, CDR2 SYDVKM. The CDR3 is made up of 15 amino acids. Trimming pared 2 bases from V and 3 bases from J, leaving 8 bases between. The CDR3 loop is CASSLRGVYNSPLHF. The CDR3 DNA follows: TGTGCCAGCAGTTTACGCGGAGTCTATAATTCACCCCTCCACTTT.

The gene calls are TRBV30 and TRBJ2-7; tentatively, D is TRBD1 (5 bases). Trimming left V 5 bases short and J 2 bases short, with 19 bases between. CDR1 is GTSNPN, CDR2 SVGIG, per germline (reference sequence). The CDR3 runs to 15 residues. For the CDR3, the DNA is TGTGCCTGGGGGATTGGGCAGGGCTTAACCTACGAGCAGTACTTC. Protein sequence: CAWGIGQGLTYEQYF.

The chain recombines TRBV30 with TRBJ2-2, with D possibly TRBD2 on 6 matching bases. CDR1 GTSNPN and CDR2 SVGIG come from the germline V gene (reference sequence). The CDR3 spans 14 residues. With 3 bases removed from V and 3 bases from J, the gap between germline ends came to 11 bases. CDR3 in amino acids: CAWRGGADTGELFF. The CDR3 bases are TGTGCCTGGAGGGGGGGTGCGGACACCGGGGAGCTGTTTTTT.

The chain couples TRBV5-6 to TRBJ2-7, with 11 nucleotides matching TRBD2. From germline, CDR1 is SGHDT and CDR2 YYEEEE. V trimming: 6 bases; J trimming: 2 bases; junction bases outside the gene matches: 10. The CDR3 spans 16 residues. CDR3 amino acids: CASTLLAGEETYEQYF. The CDR3 DNA follows: TGTGCCAGCACCCTACTAGCGGGAGAGGAAACCTACGAGCAGTACTTC.

The rearrangement uses TRBV10-3 and TRBJ2-3, with TRBD2 matching over 8 bases. Trimming took 6 bases from V and 3 from J; bases not matched to a gene: 5. Germline CDR1 ENHRY, CDR2 SYGVKD. There are 14 residues in the CDR3. CDR3 residues: CAIRASGPTDTQYF. CDR3 bases: TGTGCCATCAGGGCTAGCGGGCCTACAGATACGCAGTATTTT.

This chain joins TRBV7-3 and TRBJ2-1; tentatively, D is TRBD1 (6 bases). Deletions cut 3 bases from V and 9 bases from J, with 9 bases between. The CDR3 is 12 residues long. Germline CDR1 SGHTA, CDR2 FQGTGA. CDR3 protein: CASSLGAGEQFF. The CDR3 DNA follows: TGTGCCAGCAGCTTGGGGGCGGGTGAGCAGTTCTTC. The full variable domain, in which reference TRBV7-3 and TRBJ2-1 provide the parts outside the CDR3, is GAGVSQTPSNKVTEKGKYVELRCDPISGHTALYWYRQSLGQGPEFLIYFQGTGAADDSGLPNDRFFAVRPEGSVSTLKIQRTERGDSAVYLCASSLGAGEQFFGPGTRLTVL.

The chain joins TRBV12-3 or TRBV12-4 to TRBJ2-2; D remains ambiguous. The CDR3 spans 13 residues. Deletions cut 1 base from V and 7 bases from J, with 7 bases between. The DNA for the CDR3 is TGTGCCAGCAGTTTAGTGGGCAGCGGGGAGCTGTTTTTT. Residues: CASSLVGSGELFF.

The chain links TRBV28 to TRBJ2-7; 7 bases line up with TRBD1. V gave up 5 bases and J gave up 1 base; unmatched junction bases: 8. The CDR3 covers 15 residues. CDR1 and CDR2 from the germline V gene are MDHEN and SYDVKM. CDR3 nucleotide sequence: TGTGCCAGCAGTCCTTCGGGACAGCCTTCCTACGAGCAGTACTTC. This encodes CASSPSGQPSYEQYF.

The chain couples TRBV4-1 to TRBJ1-5; D gene unclear. Germline lookup yields CDR1 MGHRA and CDR2 YSYEKL. CDR3 size: 13 residues. V gave up 1 base and J gave up 7 bases, with 8 bases separating them. The CDR3 protein is CASSQGREQPQHF. CDR3 bases: TGCGCCAGCAGCCAAGGGAGGGAACAGCCCCAGCATTTT.

The chain joins TRBV19 to TRBJ2-6, with D tentatively TRBD1 (6 bases). V lost 5 bases to trimming and J lost 2 bases, with 10 bases between them. The CDR3 has 15 amino acids. The germline CDR1 and CDR2 sequences are LNHDA and SQIVND (reference sequence). The CDR3 spells CASSVTGTGANVLTF. DNA for the CDR3: TGTGCCAGTAGTGTCACAGGGACTGGGGCCAACGTCCTGACTTTC. Together with reference TRBV19 and TRBJ2-6, the CDR3 gives the full variable domain: DGGITQSPKYLFRKEGQNVTLSCEQNLNHDAMYWYRQDPGQGLRLIYYSQIVNDFQKGDIAEGYSVSREKKESFPLTVTSAQKNPTAFYLCASSVTGTGANVLTFGAGSRLTVL.

The chain recombines TRBV6-2 or TRBV6-3 with TRBJ2-7, with 7 bases matching TRBD1. The CDR3 is 15 amino acids. J lost 4 bases, V lost 6 bases, and 12 bases had no gene match. Germline V gene data show CDR1 as MNHEY and CDR2 as SVGEGT. In DNA form, the CDR3 reads TGTGCCAGCAGCCGCTCGGGACAGCTCCTATACGAGCAGTACTTC. Translating gives CASSRSGQLLYEQYF.

In its sample, this clone was seen once. This rearrangement joins TRBV6-4 to TRBJ1-1; tentatively, D is TRBD1 (5 bases). V shed 10 bases and J shed 7 bases, with 16 bases lying between them. CDR3 length: 12 amino acids. CDR1 and CDR2 from the germline V gene are MRHNA and SNTAGT. The CDR3 protein is CATTGVGGEAFF. CDR3 DNA sequence: TGTGCCACCACGGGGGTGGGAGGTGAAGCTTTCTTT.

The J gene is TRBJ2-5, the V gene TRBV25-1, with 12 nucleotides matching TRBD1. The V gene end was trimmed by 8 bases and the J gene end by 5 bases; junction bases not matched to a gene: 9. Germline V CDR1 and CDR2: MGHDK, SYGVNS. There are 15 residues in the CDR3. DNA of the CDR3: TGTGCCAGCGCTCCGGGACAGGGGGCTTACGAGACCCAGTACTTC. As protein: CASAPGQGAYETQYF.

The V and J genes are TRBV5-8 and TRBJ1-2; 7 bases line up with TRBD1. CDR1 and CDR2 from the germline V gene are SGHTS and YDEGEE. The CDR3 contains 14 residues. V lost 4 bases, J lost 4 bases, and 7 bases stayed unmatched. The CDR3 protein is CASSLGTDFYGYTF. The CDR3 nucleotides are TGTGCCAGCAGCCTCGGGACAGACTTCTATGGCTACACCTTC. The full variable domain, in which reference TRBV5-8 and TRBJ1-2 provide the parts outside the CDR3, is EAGVTQSPTHLIKTRGQQATLRCSPISGHTSVYWYQQALGLGLQFLLWYDEGEERNRGNFPPRFSGRQFPNYSSELNVNALELEDSALYLCASSLGTDFYGYTFGSGTRLTVV.